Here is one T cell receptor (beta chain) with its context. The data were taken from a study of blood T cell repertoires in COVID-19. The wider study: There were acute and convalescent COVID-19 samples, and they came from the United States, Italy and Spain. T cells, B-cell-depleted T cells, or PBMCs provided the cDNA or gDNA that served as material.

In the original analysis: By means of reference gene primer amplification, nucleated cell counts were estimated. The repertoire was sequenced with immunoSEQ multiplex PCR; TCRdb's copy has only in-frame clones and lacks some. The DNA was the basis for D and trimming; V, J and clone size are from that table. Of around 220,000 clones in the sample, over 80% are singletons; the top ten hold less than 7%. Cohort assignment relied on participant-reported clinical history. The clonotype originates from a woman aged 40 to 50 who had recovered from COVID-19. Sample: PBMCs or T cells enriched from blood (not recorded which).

The CDR3 sequence: CASSPQAESYNEQFF. As DNA, the CDR3 is TGTGCCAGCTCACCGCAAGCGGAATCCTACAATGAGCAGTTCTTC. The chain employs TRBV18 and TRBJ2-1; TRBD2 is a possible D gene (5 bases). This CDR3 has 15 residues. V gave up 3 bases and J gave up 1 base, with 10 bases separating them. CDR1 KGHSH and CDR2 LQKENI come from the germline V gene.